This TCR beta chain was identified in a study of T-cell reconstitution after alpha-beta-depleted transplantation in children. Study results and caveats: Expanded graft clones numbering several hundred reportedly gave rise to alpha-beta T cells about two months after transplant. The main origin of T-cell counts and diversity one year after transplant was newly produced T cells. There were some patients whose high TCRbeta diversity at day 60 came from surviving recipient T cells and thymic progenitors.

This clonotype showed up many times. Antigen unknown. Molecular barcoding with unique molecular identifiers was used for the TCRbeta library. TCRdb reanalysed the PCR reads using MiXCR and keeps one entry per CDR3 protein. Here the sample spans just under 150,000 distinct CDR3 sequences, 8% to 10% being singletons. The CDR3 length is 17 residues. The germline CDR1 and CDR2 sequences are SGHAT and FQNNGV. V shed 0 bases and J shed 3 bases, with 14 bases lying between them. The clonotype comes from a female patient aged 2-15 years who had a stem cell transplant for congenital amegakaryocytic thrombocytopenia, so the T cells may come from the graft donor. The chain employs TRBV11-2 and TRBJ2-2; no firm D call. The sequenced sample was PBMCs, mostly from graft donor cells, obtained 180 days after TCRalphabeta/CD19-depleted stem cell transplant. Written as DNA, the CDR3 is TGTGCCAGCAGCTTAGAGAGGTTCGGCAAATACACCGGGGAGCTGTTTTTT. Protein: CASSLERFGKYTGELFF.